These T cell receptor beta chains were read from a single sample in a study of cytomegalovirus exposure and HLA in healthy donors. TCRdb's table, derived via immunoSEQ multiplex PCR, lists solely in-frame clones and lacks some. The sample consists of hundreds of thousands of clones, 70% to 90% of them appearing once. The sequenced sample consisted of PBMCs. The receptors originated from a woman between 18 and 29 years old in good health and CMV-seronegative. The CDR3 runs from the conserved cysteine through the conserved F or W. The D gene is left open where the match is weak. Expanded clones are given a class, and other clones once, few, many or no size at all.

CDR3nt	CDR3aa	len	v_gene	j_gene	abundance	d_gene
TGTGCCAGCTCACCCATCCAGGGTACTGAAGCTTTCTTT	CASSPIQGTEAFF	13	TRBV18	TRBJ1-1	NA	NA
TGTGCCAGCAGCCTATGGACTAGCGGGAGCGAGCAGTACTTC	CASSLWTSGSEQYF	14	TRBV7-6	TRBJ2-7	once	TRBD2
TGTGCCAGCAGCCAACGCAGGGCCTATGGCTACACCTTC	CASSQRRAYGYTF	13	TRBV14	TRBJ1-2	NA	NA
TGTGCCAGCAGTTCCGACAGGGGGCACGGCTACACCTTC	CASSSDRGHGYTF	13	TRBV6-5	TRBJ1-2	NA	TRBD1
TGTGCCTGGACAGGGAATGAGGAGACCCAGTACTTC	CAWTGNEETQYF	12	TRBV30	TRBJ2-5	NA	NA
TGTGCCAGCAGGAGGACTAGCGGAGGAGGAACAGATACGCAGTATTTT	CASRRTSGGGTDTQYF	16	TRBV2	TRBJ2-3	few	TRBD2
TGTGCCTCCGGGGTGGGGGCCAACGTCCTGACTTTC	CASGVGANVLTF	12	TRBV27	TRBJ2-6	NA	NA
TGTGCCAGTAGCGGACTAGCGGTTAGCACAGATACGCAGTATTTT	CASSGLAVSTDTQYF	15	TRBV19	TRBJ2-3	NA	TRBD2
TGTGCCAGCAGTTTATCTCCCAGCTCCTACGAGCAGTACTTC	CASSLSPSSYEQYF	14	TRBV27	TRBJ2-7	NA	NA
TGTGCCAGCAGGAGAGGGGGAAGCTCCTACGAGCAGTACTTC	CASRRGGSSYEQYF	14	TRBV6-5	TRBJ2-7	NA	NA
TGTGCCAGCAGTTCCGGGCCCGGACAGGGGGACTCTGGAAACACCATATATTTT	CASSSGPGQGDSGNTIYF	18	TRBV27	TRBJ1-3	NA	TRBD1
TGTGCCAGCAGCTTGGGTCGAGAGACCCAGTACTTC	CASSLGRETQYF	12	TRBV5-8	TRBJ2-5	once	NA
TGTGCCAGCAGTGAATACGGGGGGAGCTCCTACGAGCAGTACTTC	CASSEYGGSSYEQYF	15	TRBV2	TRBJ2-7	NA	TRBD2
TGTGCCAGCAGTAACCGACTAGCGGGGGTGGCCCATGAGCAGTTCTTC	CASSNRLAGVAHEQFF	16	TRBV2	TRBJ2-1	NA	TRBD2
TGTGCCAGCAGTTTAGAGACACGGGGTACTGAAGCTTTCTTT	CASSLETRGTEAFF	14	TRBV27	TRBJ1-1	NA	NA
TGCGCCAGCAGCTTGGTTAGGACTAGTGGCACAGATACGCAGTATTTT	CASSLVRTSGTDTQYF	16	TRBV5-1	TRBJ2-3	NA	TRBD2
TGTGCCATGACAGGGACCGGGAACACCATATATTTT	CAMTGTGNTIYF	12	TRBV10-3	TRBJ1-3	NA	TRBD1
TGTGCCAGCAGTTCTGACGTGACAGACGAAAAACTGTTTTTT	CASSSDVTDEKLFF	14	TRBV27	TRBJ1-4	NA	NA
TGTGCCAGCAGTATAGGACTAGCGGGAGGTATGGAGACCCAGTACTTC	CASSIGLAGGMETQYF	16	TRBV27	TRBJ2-5	NA	TRBD2
TGTGCCAGCCCGACGGGGGGGCTTCACACCGGGGAGCTGTTTTTT	CASPTGGLHTGELFF	15	TRBV6-1	TRBJ2-2	NA	TRBD2
TGTGCCAGCAGCTTGGTAGGAGGGGTCCCCAACGAGCAGTACTTC	CASSLVGGVPNEQYF	15	TRBV5-4	TRBJ2-7	NA	NA
TGTGCCAGTAGTAGCCAGACAGGGGGCGATGAAAAACTGTTTTTT	CASSSQTGGDEKLFF	15	TRBV19	TRBJ1-4	NA	TRBD1
TGTGCCTGGAGTAGTCAGGCCTACAATGAGCAGTTCTTC	CAWSSQAYNEQFF	13	TRBV30	TRBJ2-1	NA	NA
TGTGCCAGCAGCAAGGGGCGCACCACTGAAGCTTTCTTT	CASSKGRTTEAFF	13	TRBV14	TRBJ1-1	NA	NA
TGCAGCGTCGGACTAGCGGGGGGGCATAGCTATGAGCAGTTCTTC	CSVGLAGGHSYEQFF	15	TRBV29-1	TRBJ2-1	NA	TRBD2
TGTGCCAGCAGCTCAAGGGGTAATGAGCAGTTCTTC	CASSSRGNEQFF	12	TRBV7-3	TRBJ2-1	NA	NA
TGTGCCAGCACCTCCTTGGACAGGGACAACACTGAAGCTTTCTTT	CASTSLDRDNTEAFF	15	TRBV27	TRBJ1-1	NA	TRBD1
TGCGCCAGCAGTGAGGGGAATGAAAAAGGCGAGGGACTGTTTTTT	CASSEGNEKGEGLFF	15	TRBV10-2	TRBJ1-4	NA	NA
TGTGCCAGCAGTTATAGTTCCTATGGCTACACCTTC	CASSYSSYGYTF	12	TRBV6-5	TRBJ1-2	few	NA
TGTGCCAGCAAGACAGGGGTTAATTCACCCCTCCACTTT	CASKTGVNSPLHF	13	TRBV6-1	TRBJ1-6	NA	TRBD1
TGTGCCAGCAGCCTGCCCGGGACAGGGGAAGGAGAGACCCAGTACTTC	CASSLPGTGEGETQYF	16	TRBV5-6	TRBJ2-5	NA	TRBD1